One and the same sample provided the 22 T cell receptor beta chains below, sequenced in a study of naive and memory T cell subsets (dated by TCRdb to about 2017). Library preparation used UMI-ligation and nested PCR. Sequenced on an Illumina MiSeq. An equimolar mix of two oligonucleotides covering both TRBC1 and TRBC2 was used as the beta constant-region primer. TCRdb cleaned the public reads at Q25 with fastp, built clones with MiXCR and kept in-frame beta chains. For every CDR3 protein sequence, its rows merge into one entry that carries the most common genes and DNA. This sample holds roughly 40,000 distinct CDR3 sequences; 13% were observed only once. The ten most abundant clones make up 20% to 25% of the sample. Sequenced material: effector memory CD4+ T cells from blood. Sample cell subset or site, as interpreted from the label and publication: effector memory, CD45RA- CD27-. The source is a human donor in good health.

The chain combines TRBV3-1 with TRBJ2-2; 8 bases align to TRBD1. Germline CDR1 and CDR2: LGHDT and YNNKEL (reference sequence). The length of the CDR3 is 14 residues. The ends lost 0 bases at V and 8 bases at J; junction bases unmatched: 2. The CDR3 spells CASSQDRGHGELFF. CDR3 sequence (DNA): TGTGCCAGCAGCCAAGACAGGGGGCATGGGGAGCTGTTTTTT.

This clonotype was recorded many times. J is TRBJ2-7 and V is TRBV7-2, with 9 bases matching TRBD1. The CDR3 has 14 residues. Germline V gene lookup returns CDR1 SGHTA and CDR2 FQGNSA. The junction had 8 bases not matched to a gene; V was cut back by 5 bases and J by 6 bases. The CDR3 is CASSQGTGGVEQYF. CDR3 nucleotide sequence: TGTGCCAGCAGCCAGGGAACAGGGGGCGTCGAGCAGTACTTC.

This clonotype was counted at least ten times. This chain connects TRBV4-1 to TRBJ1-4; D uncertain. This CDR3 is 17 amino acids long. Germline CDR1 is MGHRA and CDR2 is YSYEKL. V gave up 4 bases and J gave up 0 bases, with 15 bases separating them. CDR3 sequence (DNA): TGCGCCAGCAGCCCCCCGAGCCAGCCTGCAACTAATGAAAAACTGTTTTTT. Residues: CASSPPSQPATNEKLFF.

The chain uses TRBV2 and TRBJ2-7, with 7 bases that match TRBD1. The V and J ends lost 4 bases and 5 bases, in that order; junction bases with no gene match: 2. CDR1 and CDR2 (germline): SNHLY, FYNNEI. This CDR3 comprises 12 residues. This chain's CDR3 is CASSGGGNEQYF. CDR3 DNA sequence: TGTGCCAGCAGTGGAGGGGGCAACGAGCAGTACTTC. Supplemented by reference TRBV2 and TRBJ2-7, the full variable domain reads EPEVTQTPSHQVTQMGQEVILRCVPISNHLYFYWYRQILGQKVEFLVSFYNNEISEKSEIFDDQFSVERPDGSNFTLKIRSTKLEDSAMYFCASSGGGNEQYFGPGTRLTVT.

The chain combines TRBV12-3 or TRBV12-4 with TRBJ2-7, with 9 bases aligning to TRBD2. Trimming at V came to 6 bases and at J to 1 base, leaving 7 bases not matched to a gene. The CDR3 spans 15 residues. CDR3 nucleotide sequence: TGTGCCAGCAGGAAACTAGCGGGTAATTCCTACGAGCAGTACTTC. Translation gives CASRKLAGNSYEQYF.

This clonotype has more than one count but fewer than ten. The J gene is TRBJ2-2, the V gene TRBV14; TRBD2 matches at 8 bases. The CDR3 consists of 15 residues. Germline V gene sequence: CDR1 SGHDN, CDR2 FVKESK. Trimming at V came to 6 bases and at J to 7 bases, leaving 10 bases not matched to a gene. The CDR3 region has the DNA TGTGCCAGCAGAAACACAGCGGGGGCAGTCGGGGAGCTGTTTTTT. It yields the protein CASRNTAGAVGELFF.

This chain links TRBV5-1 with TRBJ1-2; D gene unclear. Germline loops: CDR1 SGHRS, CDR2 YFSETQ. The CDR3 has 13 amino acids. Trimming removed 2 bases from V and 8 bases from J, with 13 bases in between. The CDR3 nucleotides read TGCGCCAGCAGCTTTGACGGGTCATCGGGCTACACCTTC. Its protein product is CASSFDGSSGYTF.

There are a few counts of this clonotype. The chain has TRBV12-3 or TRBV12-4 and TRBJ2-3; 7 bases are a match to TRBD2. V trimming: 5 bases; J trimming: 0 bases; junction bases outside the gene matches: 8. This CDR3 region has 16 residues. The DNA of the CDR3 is TGTGCCAGCAGTAACCCCGGGACTACTAGCACAGATACGCAGTATTTT. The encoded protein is CASSNPGTTSTDTQYF.

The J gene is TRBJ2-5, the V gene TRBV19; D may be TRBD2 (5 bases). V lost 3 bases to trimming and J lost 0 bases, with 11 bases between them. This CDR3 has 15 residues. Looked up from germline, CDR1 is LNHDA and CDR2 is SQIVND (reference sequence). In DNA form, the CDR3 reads TGTGCCAGTAGTATTTTACCGGGAAACCAAGAGACCCAGTACTTC. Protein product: CASSILPGNQETQYF.

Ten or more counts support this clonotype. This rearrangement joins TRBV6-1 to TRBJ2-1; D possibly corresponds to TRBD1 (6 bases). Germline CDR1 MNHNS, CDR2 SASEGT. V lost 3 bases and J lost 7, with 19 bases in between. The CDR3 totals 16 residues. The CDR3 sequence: CASSDTLGAPRNEQFF. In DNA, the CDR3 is TGTGCCAGCAGTGATACTCTGGGGGCGCCGAGGAATGAGCAGTTCTTC.

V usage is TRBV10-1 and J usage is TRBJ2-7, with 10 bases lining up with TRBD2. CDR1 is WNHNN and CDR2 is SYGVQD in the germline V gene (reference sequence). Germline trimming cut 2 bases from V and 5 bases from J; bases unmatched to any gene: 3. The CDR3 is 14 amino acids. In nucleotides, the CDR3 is TGCGCCAGCAGTGAGGCTAGCGGGGGAAACGAGCAGTACTTC. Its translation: CASSEASGGNEQYF.

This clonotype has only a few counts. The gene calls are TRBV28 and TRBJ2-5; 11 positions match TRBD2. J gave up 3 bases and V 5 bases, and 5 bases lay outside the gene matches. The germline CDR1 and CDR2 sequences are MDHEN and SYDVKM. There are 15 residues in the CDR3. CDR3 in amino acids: CASSQLAGVKETQYF. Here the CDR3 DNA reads TGTGCCAGCAGTCAACTAGCGGGAGTCAAAGAGACCCAGTACTTC.

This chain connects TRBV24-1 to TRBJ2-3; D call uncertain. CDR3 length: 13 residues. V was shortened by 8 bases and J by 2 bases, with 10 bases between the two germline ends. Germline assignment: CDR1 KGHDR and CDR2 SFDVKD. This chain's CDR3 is CATTNQNTDTQYF. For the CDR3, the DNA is TGTGCCACCACCAACCAGAACACAGATACGCAGTATTTT.

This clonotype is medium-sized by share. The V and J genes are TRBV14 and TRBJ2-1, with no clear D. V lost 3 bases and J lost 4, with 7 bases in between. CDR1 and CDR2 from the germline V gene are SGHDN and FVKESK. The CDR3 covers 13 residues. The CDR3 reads CASSHQSYNEQFF. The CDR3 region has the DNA TGTGCCAGCAGCCACCAGTCATACAATGAGCAGTTCTTC.

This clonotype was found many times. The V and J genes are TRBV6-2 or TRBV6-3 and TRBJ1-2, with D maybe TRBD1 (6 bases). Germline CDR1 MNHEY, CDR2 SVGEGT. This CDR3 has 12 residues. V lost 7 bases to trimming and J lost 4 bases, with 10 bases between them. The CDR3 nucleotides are TGTGCCAGCAAAGGACAGTCCTATGGCTACACCTTC. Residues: CASKGQSYGYTF.

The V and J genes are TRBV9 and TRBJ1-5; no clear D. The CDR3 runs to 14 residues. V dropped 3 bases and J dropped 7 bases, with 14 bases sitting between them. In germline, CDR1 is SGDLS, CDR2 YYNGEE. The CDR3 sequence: CASSEGPEQQPQHF. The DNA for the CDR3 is TGTGCCAGCAGCGAAGGGCCCGAACAACAGCCCCAGCATTTT. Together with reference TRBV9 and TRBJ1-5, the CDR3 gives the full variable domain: DSGVTQTPKHLITATGQRVTLRCSPRSGDLSVYWYQQSLDQGLQFLIQYYNGEERAKGNILERFSAQQFPDLHSELNLSSLELGDSALYFCASSEGPEQQPQHFGDGTRLSIL.

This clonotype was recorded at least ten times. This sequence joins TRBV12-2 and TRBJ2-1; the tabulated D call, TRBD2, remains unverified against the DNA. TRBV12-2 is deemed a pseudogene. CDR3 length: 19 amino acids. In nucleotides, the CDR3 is TGTGCAAGTCGCCACCTCGGGACTAGCGGGAGGATGGAGGGGAATGAGCAGTTCTTC. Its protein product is CASRHLGTSGRMEGNEQFF.

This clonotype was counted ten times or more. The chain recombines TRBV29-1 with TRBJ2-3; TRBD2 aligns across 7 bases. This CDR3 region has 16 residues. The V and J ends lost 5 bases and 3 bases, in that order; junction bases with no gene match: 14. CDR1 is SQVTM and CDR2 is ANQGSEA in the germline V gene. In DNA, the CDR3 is TGCAGCGTTTGGGGGGGGGACCTTATTCTTACAGATACGCAGTATTTT. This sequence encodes CSVWGGDLILTDTQYF.

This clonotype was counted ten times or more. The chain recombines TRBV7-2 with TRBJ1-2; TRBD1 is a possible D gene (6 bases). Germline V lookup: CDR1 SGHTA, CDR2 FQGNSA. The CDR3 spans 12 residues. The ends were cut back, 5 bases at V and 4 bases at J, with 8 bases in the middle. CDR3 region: CASSRDTYGYTF. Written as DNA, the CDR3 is TGTGCCAGCAGCCGGGACACCTATGGCTACACCTTC.

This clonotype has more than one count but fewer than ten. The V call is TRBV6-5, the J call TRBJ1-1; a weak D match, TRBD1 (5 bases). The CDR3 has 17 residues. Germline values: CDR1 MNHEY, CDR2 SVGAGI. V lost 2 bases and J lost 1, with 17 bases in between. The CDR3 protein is CASSYPGGTGPNTEAFF. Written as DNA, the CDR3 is TGTGCCAGCAGTTACCCCGGGGGGACGGGGCCGAACACTGAAGCTTTCTTT.

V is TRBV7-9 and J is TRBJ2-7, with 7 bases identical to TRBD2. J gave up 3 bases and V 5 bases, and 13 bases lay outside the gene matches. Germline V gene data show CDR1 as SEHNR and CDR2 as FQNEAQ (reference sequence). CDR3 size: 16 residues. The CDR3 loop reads CASSPRVSGANYEQYF. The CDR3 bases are TGTGCCAGCAGCCCCCGGGTAAGCGGGGCCAACTACGAGCAGTACTTC. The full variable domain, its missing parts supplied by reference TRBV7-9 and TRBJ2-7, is DTGVSQNPRHKITKRGQNVTFRCDPISEHNRLYWYRQTLGQGPEFLTYFQNEAQLEKSRLLSDRFSAERPKGSFSTLEIQRTEQGDSAMYLCASSPRVSGANYEQYFGPGTRLTVT.

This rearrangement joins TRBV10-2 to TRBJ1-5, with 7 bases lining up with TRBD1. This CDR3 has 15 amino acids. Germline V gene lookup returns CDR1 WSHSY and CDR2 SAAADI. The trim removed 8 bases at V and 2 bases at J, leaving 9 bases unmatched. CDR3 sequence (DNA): TGCGCCAGCCAGGAGCGGACAGGCGGCAATCAGCCCCAGCATTTT. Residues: CASQERTGGNQPQHF.